A single TCR beta chain is shown here with its context. Its antigen is unidentified. This record comes from a study of cytomegalovirus exposure and HLA in healthy donors. The CDR3 has 13 amino acids. Trimming removed 8 bases at V and 8 bases at J, with 15 bases between. The germline gives CDR1 MNHEY, CDR2 SMNVEV (reference sequence). PCR involved 60 Vbeta and 13 Jbeta primers. Sequencing was performed with immunoSEQ multiplex PCR; in TCRdb, only in-frame clones are kept and a portion is missing. The table has about 160,000 clones, roughly 77% seen once. Broader study findings: The authors confirmed in vitro that a few CMV-associated chains were specific for CMV antigens. Reportedly, cytomegalovirus status was diagnosed with high sensitivity and specificity. TCR beta chains numbering some 160 were designated cytomegalovirus-associated. The presence/absence work took it that sequencing depth was about the same across donors.

Source material: PBMCs. This chain uses TRBV27 with TRBJ1-4, with D perhaps matching TRBD1 (6 bases). The source of this sequence is a man in his fifties in good health and CMV-seropositive. This CDR3 reads CASQRGFGEKLFF. Here the CDR3 DNA reads TGTGCCAGCCAAAGGGGGTTCGGGGAAAAACTGTTTTTT.